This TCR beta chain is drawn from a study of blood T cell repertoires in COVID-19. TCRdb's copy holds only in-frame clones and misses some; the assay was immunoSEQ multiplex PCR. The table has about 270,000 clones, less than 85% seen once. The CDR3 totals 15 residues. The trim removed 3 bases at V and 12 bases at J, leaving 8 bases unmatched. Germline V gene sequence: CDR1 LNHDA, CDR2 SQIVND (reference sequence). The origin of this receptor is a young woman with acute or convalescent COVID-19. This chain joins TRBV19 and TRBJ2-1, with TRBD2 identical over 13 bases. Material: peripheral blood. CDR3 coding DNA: TGTGCCAGTAGTATTGGACTAGCGGGAGTGAGGGGGCAGTTCTTC. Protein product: CASSIGLAGVRGQFF.